This entry is about one TCR beta chain. The junction differs from germline at one of its ends, possibly a read error. TCRdb reprocessed the 5' RACE reads with MiXCR, giving one entry per CDR3 protein. The sample lists 200,000 or so distinct CDR3 sequences; approximately 24% were seen once. CDR3 length equals 15 residues. CDR1 is SGHKS, CDR2 YYEKEE, per germline (reference sequence). The data stem from a study of CD8 T cells in ankylosing spondylitis. The clonotype originates from a male donor with ankylosing spondylitis or in good health (not recorded which). Material for sequencing was blood, either unsorted or a sorted T cell fraction (not recorded which). The rearrangement links TRBV5-5 to TRBJ2-7, with a weak D call TRBD2 (6 bases). The CDR3 sequence: CASSLGGDLIYEQNF. CDR3 nucleotide sequence: TGTGCCAGCAGCTTGGGGGGGGACTTGATCTACGAGCAGAACTTC.